The 21 T cell receptor beta chains below come from one sample, sequenced in a study of regulatory T cells in long-lasting Graves disease. Arm-PCR with iRepertoire HTBI primers amplified the CDR3 regions for these TCR beta libraries. TCRdb called the multiplex PCR reads again in MiXCR, with one record for every CDR3 protein. This table has 360,000 or so distinct CDR3 sequences, around 15% appearing once. Stated time point: newly diagnosed GD, antithyroid drugs for less than 3 months. Making the TCR library involved RNA that had been extracted from PBMCs. Another study also made use of these data, one on T cells in Graves' hyperthyroidism and ophthalmopathy.

The source material was peripheral blood mononuclear cells (PBMCs), sampled at new diagnosis, from a patient treated with antithyroid drugs. The receptors were sampled from a young woman with Graves disease.

The V and J genes are TRBV29-1 and TRBJ1-1; D call uncertain. Trimming took 1 base from V and 11 from J, leaving 14 bases between them. Per germline, CDR1 SQVTM and CDR2 ANQGSEA. The CDR3 consists of 12 residues. The CDR3 loop reads CSVEGLGPGAFF. CDR3 sequence (DNA): TGCAGCGTTGAAGGTCTCGGGCCGGGGGCTTTCTTT.

This clonotype was seen repeatedly, ten times or more. J is TRBJ1-1 and V is TRBV7-6, with 7 bases matching TRBD1. Germline V gene sequence: CDR1 SGHVS, CDR2 FNYEAQ. V trimming: 3 bases; J trimming: 8 bases; junction bases outside the gene matches: 6. This CDR3 spans 13 amino acids. CDR3 coding DNA: TGTGCCAGCAGCTTGGTCCGGGACAGCGAAGCTTTCTTT. Protein: CASSLVRDSEAFF. Full variable domain (rest looked up from reference TRBV7-6 and TRBJ1-1): GAGVSQSPRYKVTKRGQDVALRCDPISGHVSLYWYRQALGQGPEFLTYFNYEAQQDKSGLPNDRFSAERPEGSISTLTIQRTEQRDSAMYRCASSLVRDSEAFFGQGTRLTVV.

Many counts were recorded for this clonotype. This chain joins TRBV5-1 and TRBJ2-2; D is perhaps TRBD1 (5 bases). Germline V gives CDR1 SGHRS, CDR2 YFSETQ. The CDR3 is 14 residues long. The V and J ends lost 0 bases and 4 bases respectively, with 7 bases between them. CDR3 coding DNA: TGCGCCAGCAGCTTGGGACAGCGCACCGGGGAGCTGTTTTTT. Its protein product is CASSLGQRTGELFF. The full variable domain, completed using reference TRBV5-1 and TRBJ2-2, is KAGVTQTPRYLIKTRGQQVTLSCSPISGHRSVSWYQQTPGQGLQFLFEYFSETQRNKGNFPGRFSGRQFSNSRSEMNVSTLELGDSALYLCASSLGQRTGELFFGEGSRLTVL.

This clonotype was seen ten or more times. The rearrangement uses TRBV20-1 and TRBJ2-1; TRBD2 aligns across 9 bases. This CDR3 spans 14 amino acids. Germline V gene data show CDR1 as DFQATT and CDR2 as SNEGSKA (reference sequence). V dropped 5 bases and J dropped 7; count of bases not matched to a gene: 9. The CDR3 sequence is CSAGLSGSANEQFF. CDR3 nucleotide sequence: TGCAGTGCTGGACTTAGCGGGAGCGCGAATGAGCAGTTCTTC.

This clonotype was recorded at least ten times. This chain connects TRBV30 to TRBJ1-2; 8 bases map to TRBD1. Unmatched junction bases numbered 12, after V lost 5 bases and J lost 4 bases. CDR1 and CDR2 from the germline V gene are GTSNPN and SVGIG (reference sequence). This CDR3 comprises 15 residues. The CDR3 here is CAWLDVRGRGYGYTF. CDR3 nucleotides: TGTGCCTGGTTGGACGTCAGGGGGCGCGGCTATGGCTACACCTTC.

The rearrangement links TRBV27 to TRBJ2-3, with D perhaps given as TRBD1 or TRBD2 (5 bases each). Germline lookup yields CDR1 MNHEY and CDR2 SMNVEV (reference sequence). CDR3 length: 11 residues. The CDR3 DNA follows: TGTGCGAGTTGGGGGACAGATACGCAGTATTTT. Its protein is CASWGTDTQYF.

This clonotype was counted at least ten times. V is TRBV30 and J is TRBJ1-1; the match to TRBD1 covers 8 bases. CDR3 length: 20 amino acids. Germline lookup yields CDR1 GTSNPN and CDR2 SVGIG (reference sequence). The V gene end was trimmed by 4 bases and the J gene end by 0 bases; junction bases not matched to a gene: 22. The CDR3 nucleotides read TGTGCCTGGAAATGGACAGGGCCTCTCCCTAACTCCCTCATGAACACTGAAGCTTTCTTT. Amino acids: CAWKWTGPLPNSLMNTEAFF.

The sample holds many counts of this clonotype. V usage is TRBV6-1 and J usage is TRBJ2-3; 9 bases line up with TRBD1. V dropped 6 bases and J dropped 3; count of bases not matched to a gene: 13. This CDR3 spans 17 amino acids. Germline V gene lookup returns CDR1 MNHNS and CDR2 SASEGT. The DNA for the CDR3 is TGTGCCAGCAGCGTAACAGGGGGCCCCAGCCCGACAGATACGCAGTATTTT. Encoded protein: CASSVTGGPSPTDTQYF.

Many counts were recorded for this clonotype. This chain joins TRBV28 and TRBJ1-1; D gene ambiguous. The germline V gene has CDR1 MDHEN and CDR2 SYDVKM. With 6 bases removed from V and 4 bases from J, the gap between germline ends came to 9 bases. This CDR3 is built from 12 residues. In DNA form, the CDR3 reads TGTGCCAGCAGCACGGCGGGCACTGAAGCTTTCTTT. This translates into CASSTAGTEAFF.

The sample holds a few counts of this clonotype. The rearrangement uses TRBV16 and TRBJ1-6, with TRBD1 matching 12 bases. Looked up from germline, CDR1 is KGHSY and CDR2 is FQNENV. The CDR3 has 15 residues. Germline trimming cut 0 bases from V and 9 bases from J; bases unmatched to any gene: 0. The CDR3 bases are TGTGCCAGCAGCCAATCGGGACAGGGGGCTTCACCCCTCCACTTT. Amino acid sequence: CASSQSGQGASPLHF.

This rearrangement joins TRBV9 to TRBJ1-2; D is ambiguous. Germline loops: CDR1 SGDLS, CDR2 YYNGEE. The CDR3 is 16 amino acids. V was trimmed by 4 bases and J by 3 bases, leaving 19 bases between them. CDR3 residues: CASSPRVSGVDYGYTF. The CDR3 nucleotides are TGTGCCAGCAGCCCCCGAGTTTCCGGAGTAGACTATGGCTACACCTTC.

V gene TRBV9 combines with J gene TRBJ2-3, with D hard to call. Germline V gives CDR1 SGDLS, CDR2 YYNGEE. Trimming pared 5 bases from V and 4 bases from J, leaving 23 bases between. The CDR3 is made up of 17 amino acids. CDR3 coding DNA: TGTGCCAGCAGTGAAAATAAGCGTCATGAGGAAGCAGATACGCAGTATTTT. This encodes CASSENKRHEEADTQYF.

This clonotype was seen many times. The chain links TRBV6-5 to TRBJ2-1; tentatively, D is TRBD2 (5 bases). This CDR3 spans 16 amino acids. Per the germline V gene, CDR1 is MNHEY and CDR2 is SVGAGI. V lost 2 bases to trimming and J lost 2 bases, with 13 bases between them. CDR3 DNA sequence: TGTGCCAGCAGTTACAGGCCGACGGAGGCCTACAATGAGCAGTTCTTC. Protein sequence: CASSYRPTEAYNEQFF.

The chain is built from TRBV6-2 or TRBV6-3 and TRBJ2-5, with D tentatively TRBD2 (6 bases). Germline CDR1 MNHEY, CDR2 SVGEGT. The CDR3 has 12 residues. V lost 9 bases and J lost 3, with 11 bases in between. The CDR3 reads CASYSGKETQYF. The DNA of the CDR3 is TGTGCCAGTTATAGCGGTAAAGAGACCCAGTACTTC.

Concerning this clonotype: A far larger clone is only one base removed, so a read error is likely. The genes are TRBV11-2 and TRBJ2-3; D ambiguous. The end of the DNA fits TRBJ2-7 better, so the J call may be wrong. Germline V lookup: CDR1 SGHAT, CDR2 FQNNGV. CDR3 length equals 13 residues. The CDR3 sequence: CASGITHHNEQYF. Written as DNA, the CDR3 is TGTGCCAGCGGGATCACCCACCACAATGAGCAGTACTTC.

This clonotype was detected many times. The chain employs TRBV3-1 and TRBJ1-1; the D gene is possibly TRBD1 (5 bases). The CDR3 loop spans 14 amino acids. Trimming took 1 base from V and 5 from J, leaving 11 bases between them. The germline V gene has CDR1 LGHDT and CDR2 YNNKEL (reference sequence). The CDR3 here is CASSQVEGRTEAFF. As DNA, the CDR3 is TGTGCCAGCAGCCAAGTGGAGGGGAGGACTGAAGCTTTCTTT. Based on the CDR3 plus reference TRBV3-1 and TRBJ1-1, the full variable domain is DTAVSQTPKYLVTQMGNDKSIKCEQNLGHDTMYWYKQDSKKFLKIMFSYNNKELIINETVPNRFSPKSPDKAHLNLHINSLELGDSAVYFCASSQVEGRTEAFFGQGTRLTVV.

The chain joins TRBV27 to TRBJ1-2; TRBD1 agrees at 7 bases. Germline V lookup: CDR1 MNHEY, CDR2 SMNVEV (reference sequence). Trimming cost V 4 bases and J 0 bases; bases outside gene matches: 5. This CDR3 has 15 amino acids. The CDR3 reads CASSSADRPNYGYTF. The CDR3 bases are TGTGCCAGCAGTTCTGCGGACAGGCCTAACTATGGCTACACCTTC.

Points on this clonotype: One base away lies a much larger clone, so this may be a sequencing read error. The rearrangement links TRBV7-9 to TRBJ2-3; 12 bases agree with TRBD2. This CDR3 is built from 17 residues. J lost 8 bases, V lost 5 bases, and 14 bases had no gene match. Germline V gene sequence: CDR1 SEHNR, CDR2 FQNEAQ (reference sequence). DNA of the CDR3: TGTGCCAGCAGCGCCACAGAGACTAGCGGGGGACCACCTACGCAGTATTTT. This sequence encodes CASSATETSGGPPTQYF.

This clonotype was found many times. The chain is built from TRBV18 and TRBJ1-1; TRBD1 aligns across 7 bases. The ends lost 3 bases at V and 5 bases at J; junction bases unmatched: 6. The CDR3 is 14 amino acids. CDR1 KGHSH and CDR2 LQKENI come from the germline V gene. This CDR3 reads CASSPDRAGTEAFF. The CDR3 bases are TGTGCCAGCTCACCTGACAGGGCGGGAACTGAAGCTTTCTTT.

This clonotype was seen repeatedly, ten times or more. As DNA, the CDR3 is TGCGCCAGCAGCTTGGAGGGCATTAAGGGCACAGATACGCAGTATTTT. Translating it yields CASSLEGIKGTDTQYF. The gene calls are TRBV5-1 and TRBJ2-3; no firm D call. The length of the CDR3 is 16 residues. The germline V gene has CDR1 SGHRS and CDR2 YFSETQ. Deletions cut 0 bases from V and 1 base from J, with 12 bases between. Full variable domain (outside the CDR3, taken from reference TRBV5-1 and TRBJ2-3): KAGVTQTPRYLIKTRGQQVTLSCSPISGHRSVSWYQQTPGQGLQFLFEYFSETQRNKGNFPGRFSGRQFSNSRSEMNVSTLELGDSALYLCASSLEGIKGTDTQYFGPGTRLTVL.

In this sample, this clonotype turned up many times. The rearrangement links TRBV7-9 to TRBJ2-3, with 14 bases matching TRBD2. Germline CDR1 SEHNR, CDR2 FQNEAQ (reference sequence). This CDR3 has 16 residues. With V trimmed by 3 bases and J by 3 bases, 2 bases remained unmatched. The CDR3 nucleotides are TGTGCCAGCAGCTTGACTAGCGGGAGGGAGACAGATACGCAGTATTTT. This gives the protein CASSLTSGRETDTQYF.